These 25 T cell receptor beta chains came from one sample sequenced in a study of glioma-infiltrating T cells. The iRepertoire nested amplicon-rescue multiplex PCR amplified TCR alpha and beta CDR3s from RNA. TCRdb passed the multiplex PCR reads through MiXCR, listing each CDR3 protein once. Here the sample spans 90,000 to 110,000 distinct CDR3 sequences, less than 30% being singletons. The specimen was glioma tissue, nonneoplastic brain tissue, or PBMCs (not recorded which). The receptors were gathered from a human donor with low-grade glioma or glioblastoma, undergoing nonglioma brain surgery, or in good health (not recorded which).

The sample holds many counts of this clonotype. The rearrangement links TRBV7-2 to TRBJ2-3, with 12 bases aligning to TRBD1. Looked up from germline, CDR1 is SGHTA and CDR2 is FQGNSA. The CDR3 is made up of 14 amino acids. V trimming: 3 bases; J trimming: 6 bases; junction bases outside the gene matches: 1. The CDR3: CASSLGQGADTQYF. CDR3 nucleotides: TGTGCCAGCAGCTTGGGACAGGGGGCCGATACGCAGTATTTT.

On this clonotype itself: The germline gene is not matched at one end of the junction; a read error may be the cause. This chain connects TRBV6-2 or TRBV6-3 to TRBJ2-3, with D possibly TRBD2 on 5 matching bases. The germline V gene encodes CDR1 MNHEY and CDR2 SVGEGT. The CDR3 totals 11 residues. CDR3 sequence: CSTGLADEQFF. CDR3 coding DNA: TGTTCCACCGGACTCGCCGATGAGCAGTTCTTT.

This clonotype was found many times. The chain combines TRBV14 with TRBJ1-1; D uncertain. Germline values: CDR1 SGHDN, CDR2 FVKESK. V lost 3 bases and J lost 1, with 12 bases in between. The CDR3 totals 15 residues. The CDR3 sequence: CASSHSLGKNTEAFF. The CDR3 coding sequence is TGTGCCAGCAGCCACTCATTAGGGAAGAACACTGAAGCTTTCTTT. The full variable domain, with the rest looked up from reference TRBV14 and TRBJ1-1, is EAGVTQFPSHSVIEKGQTVTLRCDPISGHDNLYWYRRVMGKEIKFLLHFVKESKQDESGMPNNRFLAERTGGTYSTLKVQPAELEDSGVYFCASSHSLGKNTEAFFGQGTRLTVV.

In its sample, this clonotype was seen many times. The gene calls are TRBV5-1 and TRBJ2-1, with 12 bases fitting TRBD2. CDR1 and CDR2 (germline): SGHRS, YFSETQ. This CDR3 comprises 17 residues. The J segment lost 4 bases and the V segment lost 8 bases, leaving 13 bases of the junction unmatched. The CDR3 sequence: CASHREGLAGTYNEQFF. The CDR3 DNA is TGCGCCAGTCACAGGGAAGGACTAGCGGGGACTTACAATGAGCAGTTCTTC.

This clonotype was observed at least ten times. This chain links TRBV6-2 or TRBV6-3 with TRBJ2-7, with D possibly TRBD2 on 5 matching bases. The ends were cut back, 10 bases at V and 2 bases at J, with 12 bases in the middle. This CDR3 spans 12 amino acids. CDR1 and CDR2 from the germline V gene are MNHEY and SVGEGT. CDR3 protein: CATRTEPYEQYF. The CDR3, as DNA: TGTGCCACCAGGACTGAGCCCTACGAGCAGTACTTC.

This clonotype was found a few times. J is TRBJ2-2 and V is TRBV29-1; D might be TRBD2 (7 bases). The germline V and J ends were trimmed by 5 bases and 0 bases, with 13 bases remaining between them. The CDR3 consists of 15 residues. Germline-derived CDR1 and CDR2 are SQVTM and ANQGSEA. The CDR3 DNA reads TGCAGCGTTCGAGGGGGGGGGCCGAACACCGGGGAGCTGTTTTTT. Encoded protein: CSVRGGGPNTGELFF.

This clonotype is termed medium-sized. The J gene is TRBJ2-3, the V gene TRBV7-8; D is perhaps TRBD1 (6 bases). V lost 2 bases and J 1 base, leaving 10 bases between the germline ends. CDR1 and CDR2 from the germline V gene are SGHVS and FQNEAQ. The CDR3 consists of 15 residues. CDR3 in amino acids: CASSLRTDRTDTQYF. The CDR3 coding sequence is TGTGCCAGCAGCTTAAGGACAGACCGCACAGATACGCAGTATTTT.

This clonotype appeared many times. This chain connects TRBV12-3 or TRBV12-4 to TRBJ2-5; 7 bases align to TRBD1. J lost 5 bases, V lost 4 bases, and 10 bases had no gene match. The CDR3 runs 15 residues. The CDR3 DNA is TGTGCCAGCAGTTCTACACAGGGGTTGGAGGAGACCCAGTACTTC. This gives the protein CASSSTQGLEETQYF.

As to this clonotype: The junction departs from germline at one end; a sequencing error may be responsible. DNA for the CDR3: TGCAGTGCACAGACTACAGGGCTCAATGGGCAGTTCTTC. Translation: CSAQTTGLNGQFF. V and J are TRBV20-1 and TRBJ2-1; a weak D match, TRBD1 (6 bases). This CDR3 is built from 13 residues. Germline V gene lookup returns CDR1 DFQATT and CDR2 SNEGSKA (reference sequence).

This clonotype was recorded many times. The V gene is TRBV28, the J gene TRBJ2-7; 9 nucleotides line up with TRBD2. V was clipped by 8 bases and J by 8 bases; unmatched bases: 4. CDR3 length equals 11 residues. Looked up from germline, CDR1 is MDHEN and CDR2 is SYDVKM. In DNA, the CDR3 is TGTGCCAGCCTAGCGGGAAGGCAGCAGTACTTC. Translation: CASLAGRQQYF.

This chain uses TRBV6-2 or TRBV6-3 with TRBJ2-2; D remains unclear. Germline assignment: CDR1 MNHEY and CDR2 SVGEGT. The length of the CDR3 is 11 residues. V was trimmed by 2 bases and J by 6 bases, leaving 1 base between them. The CDR3, as DNA: TGTGCCAGCAGTTACGCCGGGGAGCTGTTTTTT. Amino acid sequence: CASSYAGELFF.

As for this clonotype: The junction departs from germline at one end; a sequencing error may be responsible. The J gene is TRBJ2-1, the V gene TRBV6-1; maybe TRBD2 (5 bases). This CDR3 has 12 amino acids. Germline lookup yields CDR1 MNHNS and CDR2 SASEGT. This CDR3 reads CASSGTGNGQFF. The CDR3 DNA reads TGTGCCAGCAGTGGGACTGGGAATGGGCAGTTCTTC.

This clonotype appeared many times. The rearrangement uses TRBV7-2 and TRBJ1-5; TRBD1 aligns across 9 bases. The V gene end was trimmed by 1 base and the J gene end by 6 bases; junction bases not matched to a gene: 7. Germline loops: CDR1 SGHTA, CDR2 FQGNSA. CDR3 size: 16 residues. In DNA, the CDR3 is TGTGCCAGCAGCTTAGTTCCGGGACAGGGTGGTCAGCCCCAGCATTTT. Protein product: CASSLVPGQGGQPQHF. The full variable domain, rest sourced from reference TRBV7-2 and TRBJ1-5, is GAGVSQSPSNKVTEKGKDVELRCDPISGHTALYWYRQSLGQGLEFLIYFQGNSAPDKSGLPSDRFSAERTGGSVSTLTIQRTQQEDSAVYLCASSLVPGQGGQPQHFGDGTRLSIL.

This clonotype was counted at least ten times. This chain joins TRBV20-1 and TRBJ2-4; TRBD1 might be the D (6 bases). The CDR3 spans 15 residues. Germline assignment: CDR1 DFQATT and CDR2 SNEGSKA (reference sequence). V lost 3 bases, J lost 3 bases, and 15 bases lay in between. The CDR3 loop reads CSASGARGDKNIQYF. In DNA, the CDR3 is TGCAGTGCTAGCGGGGCCAGGGGAGACAAAAACATTCAGTACTTC.

A few counts support this clonotype. A clone one base away is much larger, so this may be a read error. Since the CDR3 does not end with the conserved phenylalanine or tryptophan, this likely comes from a read error. The genes are TRBV28 and TRBJ2-7; D gene ambiguous. CDR3 length: 12 amino acids. Germline CDR1 MDHEN, CDR2 SYDVKM. V shed 4 bases and J shed 7 bases, with 11 bases lying between them. CDR3 bases: TGTGCCAGCAGTTCGGTCCTTCGAGAGCAGTACCTC. This codes for CASSSVLREQYL.

This clonotype was counted ten times or more. The chain employs TRBV3-1 and TRBJ1-3; no definite D call. Germline lookup yields CDR1 LGHDT and CDR2 YNNKEL (reference sequence). The CDR3 is 15 residues long. V was pared by 2 bases and J by 3 bases, with 11 bases between. This CDR3 reads CASSQLSGDGNTIYF. CDR3 coding DNA: TGTGCCAGCAGCCAATTGAGCGGGGATGGAAACACCATATATTTT.

This clonotype was seen repeatedly, ten times or more. This rearrangement joins TRBV20-1 to TRBJ2-5; 7 nucleotides align to TRBD2. Germline V gene data show CDR1 as DFQATT and CDR2 as SNEGSKA (reference sequence). J was trimmed by 5 bases and V by 5 bases; bases with no gene match: 11. CDR3 length: 14 amino acids. The CDR3 DNA sequence: TGCAGTGCTTTGCGGGAGCCCGCGGGGGAGACCCAGTACTTC. This translates into CSALREPAGETQYF.

Notes on this clonotype: The CDR3 end shows no conserved phenylalanine or tryptophan, and so a read error is likely. V gene TRBV7-4 combines with J gene TRBJ2-3; D perhaps matches TRBD2 (5 bases). V was shortened by 1 base and J by 4 bases, with 9 bases between the two germline ends. This CDR3 contains 14 residues. Per the germline V gene, CDR1 is SGHVT and CDR2 is SQSDAQ. The CDR3, as DNA: TGTGCCAGCAGCTTAGGCGGACTGTCAGATACGCAGTATTGT. This gives the protein CASSLGGLSDTQYC.

This clonotype has at least ten counts. This chain links TRBV7-9 with TRBJ1-5; tentatively, D is TRBD1 (5 bases). From germline, CDR1 is SEHNR and CDR2 FQNEAQ (reference sequence). The CDR3 totals 15 residues. Deletions cut 3 bases from V and 0 bases from J, with 9 bases between. CDR3 nucleotide sequence: TGTGCCAGCAGCTTGGAAAGGGGTAGCAATCAGCCCCAGCATTTT. It yields the protein CASSLERGSNQPQHF.

In its sample, this clonotype was seen many times. The V and J genes are TRBV4-1 and TRBJ1-2; possible D gene TRBD1, 5 bases. V lost 2 bases to trimming and J lost 5 bases, with 15 bases between them. CDR1 and CDR2 (germline): MGHRA, YSYEKL. The CDR3 runs to 15 residues. CDR3 protein: CASSQPPVGVYGYTF. The DNA for the CDR3 is TGCGCCAGCAGCCAACCCCCCGTGGGGGTATATGGCTACACCTTC.

This clonotype appeared many times. The rearrangement joins TRBV7-2 to TRBJ2-2, with 12 bases matching TRBD2. The CDR3 is 16 amino acids. Germline V gene lookup returns CDR1 SGHTA and CDR2 FQGNSA. The junction had 6 bases not matched to a gene; V was cut back by 4 bases and J by 6 bases. The CDR3 DNA follows: TGTGCCAGCAGCTCTCTAGCGGGAGGGACGGCCGGGGAGCTGTTTTTT. It translates to CASSSLAGGTAGELFF.

Only a few counts were recorded for this clonotype. The rearrangement joins TRBV12-5 to TRBJ2-1, with TRBD1 matching over 7 bases. Per germline, CDR1 LGHNT and CDR2 FRNRAP. V trimming: 2 bases; J trimming: 7 bases; junction bases outside the gene matches: 20. There are 19 residues in the CDR3. CDR3 coding DNA: TGTGCTAGTGGTTTGCTCCATGCGACAGGGACCTTTGGTAGGAATGAGCAGTTCTTC. This gives the protein CASGLLHATGTFGRNEQFF.

This clonotype was counted at least ten times. Here the CDR3 reads CASRGSNYEQYF. For the CDR3, the DNA is TGTGCCAGCAGGGGCTCGAACTACGAGCAGTACTTC. This rearrangement joins TRBV2 to TRBJ2-7, with no clear D. V lost 6 bases to trimming and J lost 3 bases, with 9 bases between them. CDR1 is SNHLY, CDR2 FYNNEI, per germline. The CDR3 covers 12 residues.

This clonotype was detected many times. V usage is TRBV11-2 and J usage is TRBJ1-5; 8 nucleotides agree with TRBD1. J gave up 7 bases and V 6 bases, and 11 bases lay outside the gene matches. In germline, CDR1 is SGHAT, CDR2 FQNNGV. The CDR3 runs to 15 residues. CDR3 nucleotide sequence: TGTGCCAGCAGTAGAGGACAGGGCCCTAGGCAGCCCCAGCATTTT. Residues: CASSRGQGPRQPQHF. Full variable domain (missing parts from reference TRBV11-2 and TRBJ1-5): EAGVAQSPRYKIIEKRQSVAFWCNPISGHATLYWYQQILGQGPKLLIQFQNNGVVDDSQLPKDRFSAERLKGVDSTLKIQPAKLEDSAVYLCASSRGQGPRQPQHFGDGTRLSIL.

This clonotype was picked up many times. This chain uses TRBV6-2 or TRBV6-3 with TRBJ2-1; the match to TRBD2 covers 14 bases. The junction had 5 bases not matched to a gene; V was cut back by 6 bases and J by 7 bases. Germline values: CDR1 MNHEY, CDR2 SVGEGT. This CDR3 has 15 amino acids. The CDR3 coding sequence is TGTGCCAGCAGCCGACTAGCGGGAGGGCGAAATGAGCAGTTCTTC. It specifies CASSRLAGGRNEQFF.